Following are 30 T cell receptor beta chains from one sample sequenced in a study of cytomegalovirus exposure and HLA in healthy donors. TCRdb's copy holds only in-frame clones and misses some; the assay was immunoSEQ multiplex PCR. The profile shows 110,000 to 150,000 clones, about nine tenths of them singletons. The sequenced sample consisted of PBMCs. These receptors came from a man younger than 35 in good health and CMV-seronegative.

This chain links TRBV2 with TRBJ2-3; D is possibly TRBD2 (5 bases). The CDR3 has 14 amino acids. The V and J ends lost 8 bases and 0 bases respectively, with 12 bases between them. Germline V gives CDR1 SNHLY, CDR2 FYNNEI. The CDR3 here is CASWWTPSTDTQYF. The CDR3 nucleotides are TGTGCCAGCTGGTGGACTCCTAGCACAGATACGCAGTATTTT.

This clone was counted only a few times. The chain combines TRBV6-5 with TRBJ2-2; D possibly corresponds to TRBD1 (5 bases). This CDR3 contains 13 residues. Trimming took 4 bases from V and 9 from J, leaving 12 bases between them. The germline gives CDR1 MNHEY, CDR2 SVGAGI. The CDR3 bases are TGTGCCAGCAGTTCACCAGGGTATAGGGAGCTGTTTTTT. Protein: CASSSPGYRELFF.

This clone has a single count. The chain is built from TRBV2 and TRBJ2-5; TRBD2 matches at 11 bases. The CDR3 runs to 16 residues. The J segment lost 2 bases and the V segment lost 7 bases, leaving 9 bases of the junction unmatched. The germline CDR1 and CDR2 sequences are SNHLY and FYNNEI. Here the CDR3 reads CASTGTSGYIQETQYF. The CDR3 DNA is TGTGCCAGCACCGGGACTAGCGGCTACATTCAAGAGACCCAGTACTTC. The whole variable domain, filled in from reference TRBV2 and TRBJ2-5, reads EPEVTQTPSHQVTQMGQEVILRCVPISNHLYFYWYRQILGQKVEFLVSFYNNEISEKSEIFDDQFSVERPDGSNFTLKIRSTKLEDSAMYFCASTGTSGYIQETQYFGPGTRLLVL.

The V and J genes are TRBV10-2 and TRBJ2-3; 9 nucleotides match TRBD1. The CDR3 spans 19 residues. The trim removed 4 bases at V and 1 base at J, leaving 15 bases unmatched. The V gene's germline CDR1 is WSHSY and CDR2 SAAADI. The DNA for the CDR3 is TGCGCCAGCAGTGGTGGCGGGAGAAGCAGACAGGGGGGCACAGATACGCAGTATTTT. Translation gives CASSGGGRSRQGGTDTQYF.

This rearrangement joins TRBV5-1 to TRBJ2-3; 8 bases align to TRBD1. Looked up from germline, CDR1 is SGHRS and CDR2 is YFSETQ. Trimming at V came to 1 base and at J to 5 bases, leaving 3 bases not matched to a gene. The CDR3 contains 14 residues. The DNA of the CDR3 is TGCGCCAGCAGCTTGAATACAGGGGGAGATACGCAGTATTTT. Translated: CASSLNTGGDTQYF. The full variable domain, in which reference TRBV5-1 and TRBJ2-3 provide the parts outside the CDR3, is KAGVTQTPRYLIKTRGQQVTLSCSPISGHRSVSWYQQTPGQGLQFLFEYFSETQRNKGNFPGRFSGRQFSNSRSEMNVSTLELGDSALYLCASSLNTGGDTQYFGPGTRLTVL.

The chain is built from TRBV28 and TRBJ1-3, with TRBD1 as a possible D gene (6 bases). The CDR3 consists of 14 residues. CDR1 MDHEN and CDR2 SYDVKM come from the germline V gene. Trimming removed 4 bases at V and 6 bases at J, with 13 bases between. The CDR3 reads CASSSGTSSNTIYF. The CDR3 coding sequence is TGTGCCAGCAGTTCCGGGACAAGTTCAAACACCATATATTTT.

This clone has just a few counts. V usage is TRBV19 and J usage is TRBJ2-7, with a tentative D call TRBD2 (6 bases). The ends were cut back, 8 bases at V and 7 bases at J, with 12 bases in the middle. There are 11 residues in the CDR3. Germline-derived CDR1 and CDR2 are LNHDA and SQIVND (reference sequence). The CDR3 is CASYFAGEQYF. As DNA, the CDR3 is TGTGCCAGTTATTTCGCGGGGGAGCAGTACTTC.

The rearrangement uses TRBV6-1 and TRBJ1-6; the match to TRBD1 covers 9 bases. V was clipped by 4 bases and J by 9 bases; unmatched bases: 7. Germline CDR1 is MNHNS and CDR2 is SASEGT. This CDR3 region has 15 residues. The CDR3 sequence is CASSVDRGVGSPLHF. The CDR3 DNA reads TGTGCCAGCAGTGTAGACAGGGGGGTAGGTTCACCCCTCCACTTT.

The V call is TRBV5-1, the J call TRBJ2-5, with TRBD1 matching 7 bases. This CDR3 region has 13 residues. With V trimmed by 4 bases and J by 1 base, 1 base remained unmatched. CDR1 SGHRS and CDR2 YFSETQ come from the germline V gene. CDR3 region: CASSRDSQETQYF. The CDR3 nucleotides are TGCGCCAGCAGCCGGGACAGCCAAGAGACCCAGTACTTC.

This chain links TRBV5-1 with TRBJ2-4; TRBD2 might be the D (5 bases). V gave up 4 bases and J gave up 6 bases, with 11 bases separating them. The CDR3 runs to 13 residues. Germline loops: CDR1 SGHRS, CDR2 YFSETQ. The CDR3 coding sequence is TGCGCCAGCAGCACGGACTTTAGAAACATTCAGTACTTC. As protein: CASSTDFRNIQYF.

Only a few counts were recorded for this clone. The genes are TRBV6-1 and TRBJ1-1; a weak D match, TRBD1 (5 bases). Germline V gene lookup returns CDR1 MNHNS and CDR2 SASEGT. Between the trimmed V and J ends, which lost 5 bases and 4 bases, there was a span of 14 bases. The CDR3 has 14 amino acids. CDR3 in amino acids: CASSLGVPSTEAFF. The CDR3 coding sequence is TGTGCCAGCAGTCTAGGGGTACCAAGCACTGAAGCTTTCTTT.

The V call is TRBV25-1, the J call TRBJ2-4; a possible D gene is TRBD1 (6 bases). The ends were cut back, 3 bases at V and 3 bases at J, with 12 bases in the middle. The germline gives CDR1 MGHDK, CDR2 SYGVNS. The CDR3 runs 15 residues. The CDR3 DNA sequence: TGTGCCAGCAGTGAGCCACAGGGAAACAAAAACATTCAGTACTTC. Protein product: CASSEPQGNKNIQYF.

This clone appeared a few times. The J gene is TRBJ1-4, the V gene TRBV19, with D uncertain. Germline V gene lookup returns CDR1 LNHDA and CDR2 SQIVND (reference sequence). This CDR3 has 15 residues. V dropped 3 bases and J dropped 0 bases, with 8 bases sitting between them. This CDR3 reads CASSMGSATNEKLFF. CDR3 nucleotides: TGTGCCAGTAGTATGGGGAGTGCAACTAATGAAAAACTGTTTTTT. The variable domain in full, completed from reference TRBV19 and TRBJ1-4, reads DGGITQSPKYLFRKEGQNVTLSCEQNLNHDAMYWYRQDPGQGLRLIYYSQIVNDFQKGDIAEGYSVSREKKESFPLTVTSAQKNPTAFYLCASSMGSATNEKLFFGSGTQLSVL.

The chain uses TRBV10-3 and TRBJ2-2; tentatively, D is TRBD1 (6 bases). The CDR3 extends over 17 amino acids. CDR1 is ENHRY, CDR2 SYGVKD, per germline. With 0 bases removed from V and 4 bases from J, the gap between germline ends came to 15 bases. The CDR3 is CAISESMNRVGTGELFF. Written as DNA, the CDR3 is TGTGCCATCAGTGAGTCGATGAACAGGGTAGGCACCGGGGAGCTGTTTTTT.

This sequence joins TRBV5-4 and TRBJ2-3; 9 bases are a match to TRBD1. CDR3 length: 16 residues. Germline V lookup: CDR1 SGHNT, CDR2 YYREEE (reference sequence). V dropped 1 base and J dropped 4; count of bases not matched to a gene: 7. The CDR3 DNA sequence: TGTGCCAGCAGCTTGAGGGGGACAGGGCCCCCAGATACGCAGTATTTT. Its protein product is CASSLRGTGPPDTQYF.

The V gene is TRBV6-1, the J gene TRBJ2-1; 11 positions agree with TRBD2. CDR1 and CDR2 from the germline V gene are MNHNS and SASEGT. The CDR3 sequence is 14 residues long. V shed 10 bases and J 3 bases; nucleotides not matched to a gene: 5. Here the CDR3 DNA reads TGTGCCACTCTAGCGGGAGGTGTCTACAATGAGCAGTTCTTC. Residues: CATLAGGVYNEQFF.

The chain employs TRBV6-5 and TRBJ2-3; 8 bases map to TRBD2. Germline V gene sequence: CDR1 MNHEY, CDR2 SVGAGI. V dropped 5 bases and J dropped 8; count of bases not matched to a gene: 9. The CDR3 spans 14 residues. The CDR3 DNA reads as TGTGCCAGCAGTGCCGGGGCGGGGGGCGGTACGCAGTATTTT. This sequence encodes CASSAGAGGGTQYF.

The chain has TRBV11-2 and TRBJ2-1; a possible D gene is TRBD2 (6 bases). This CDR3 comprises 18 residues. The V gene lost 4 bases and the J gene lost 2 bases, with 21 bases spanning the gap. CDR1 SGHAT and CDR2 FQNNGV come from the germline V gene. The CDR3: CASSSGVWGPTAYNEQFF. In DNA form, the CDR3 reads TGTGCCAGCAGCTCGGGGGTGTGGGGACCTACGGCCTACAATGAGCAGTTCTTC.

This sequence joins TRBV2 and TRBJ1-5, with a tentative D call TRBD1 (5 bases). Germline values: CDR1 SNHLY, CDR2 FYNNEI. Trimming shortened V by 4 bases and J by 6 bases, and 13 bases separated the two germline ends. This CDR3 comprises 14 residues. In DNA, the CDR3 is TGTGCCAGCAGTGCTTCTGGGGCTGTTCAGCCCCAGCATTTT. This codes for CASSASGAVQPQHF.

Here the CDR3 reads CASYRDIPSGANVLTF. The CDR3, as DNA: TGTGCCAGCTACAGGGATATCCCCTCTGGGGCCAACGTCCTGACTTTC. The gene calls are TRBV2 and TRBJ2-6, with D maybe TRBD1 (6 bases). V shed 8 bases and J shed 0 bases, with 14 bases lying between them. Germline V gene lookup returns CDR1 SNHLY and CDR2 FYNNEI. The CDR3 is made up of 16 amino acids.

The chain joins TRBV28 to TRBJ1-3, with D possibly TRBD1 on 5 matching bases. Trimming took 5 bases from V and 0 from J, leaving 11 bases between them. The length of the CDR3 is 15 residues. CDR1 and CDR2 (germline): MDHEN, SYDVKM. The CDR3 region has the DNA TGTGCCAGCAGTATTGACAGCACCTCTGGAAACACCATATATTTT. It is translated as CASSIDSTSGNTIYF. Together with reference TRBV28 and TRBJ1-3, the CDR3 gives the full variable domain: DVKVTQSSRYLVKRTGEKVFLECVQDMDHENMFWYRQDPGLGLRLIYFSYDVKMKEKGDIPEGYSVSREKKERFSLILESASTNQTSMYLCASSIDSTSGNTIYFGEGSWLTVV.

This chain links TRBV28 with TRBJ2-7; 9 positions match TRBD2. CDR1 and CDR2 from the germline V gene are MDHEN and SYDVKM. This CDR3 has 14 residues. V trimming: 6 bases; J trimming: 4 bases; junction bases outside the gene matches: 7. CDR3 DNA: TGTGCCAGCAGCATTAGCGGGAGCTCGTACGAGCAGTACTTC. Its protein is CASSISGSSYEQYF.

V gene TRBV6-5 combines with J gene TRBJ2-7; TRBD1 aligns across 8 bases. The CDR3 consists of 15 residues. The V gene's germline CDR1 is MNHEY and CDR2 SVGAGI. V was clipped by 0 bases and J by 3 bases; unmatched bases: 4. The CDR3 reads CASSYSGTGHYEQYF. The CDR3, as DNA: TGTGCCAGCAGTTACTCGGGGACAGGTCACTACGAGCAGTACTTC.

The chain is built from TRBV5-1 and TRBJ1-1; perhaps TRBD1 as D (5 bases). V lost 0 bases and J 7 bases, leaving 13 bases between the germline ends. Germline CDR1 and CDR2: SGHRS and YFSETQ. The CDR3 is made up of 14 amino acids. Here the CDR3 DNA reads TGCGCCAGCAGCTTGGCCTTGGGGCAGCTTGAAGCTTTCTTT. Amino acid sequence: CASSLALGQLEAFF.

The DNA for the CDR3 is TGTGCCAGCAGCTTAATTCCTAGGCAGGGCAGGGAAAAACTGTTTTTT. Protein: CASSLIPRQGREKLFF. The chain couples TRBV7-9 to TRBJ1-4, with a possible D match to TRBD1 (5 bases). The CDR3 contains 16 residues. V gave up 2 bases and J gave up 8 bases, with 18 bases separating them. Per the germline V gene, CDR1 is SEHNR and CDR2 is FQNEAQ (reference sequence).

The chain links TRBV7-2 to TRBJ2-5, with 10 bases aligning to TRBD2. The CDR3 is 18 residues long. The J segment lost 5 bases and the V segment lost 1 base, leaving 13 bases of the junction unmatched. Looked up from germline, CDR1 is SGHTA and CDR2 is FQGNSA. In nucleotides, the CDR3 is TGTGCCAGCAGCTTAGAAGGAAGGGGACTAGCGATCGGGGAGACCCAGTACTTC. Its protein product is CASSLEGRGLAIGETQYF.

The rearrangement uses TRBV4-1 and TRBJ2-6; D might be TRBD2 (5 bases). The germline CDR1 and CDR2 sequences are MGHRA and YSYEKL. V lost 0 bases, J lost 1 base, and 22 bases lay in between. This CDR3 spans 21 amino acids. This chain's CDR3 is CASSQDPLRVGPGSGANVLTF. CDR3 coding DNA: TGCGCCAGCAGCCAAGATCCTTTGAGGGTAGGTCCCGGGTCTGGGGCCAACGTCCTGACTTTC.

V and J are TRBV6-6 and TRBJ2-5, with D tentatively TRBD1 (6 bases). V was trimmed by 1 base and J by 6 bases, leaving 9 bases between them. The V gene's germline CDR1 is MNHNY and CDR2 SVGAGI (reference sequence). CDR3 length: 13 amino acids. As DNA, the CDR3 is TGTGCCAGCAGTTACTGGGACAAGCAGACCCAGTACTTC. This gives the protein CASSYWDKQTQYF.

This clone turned up a few times. The rearrangement links TRBV6-5 to TRBJ1-5, with unresolved D. V lost 4 bases and J lost 9, with 7 bases in between. The CDR3 contains 11 residues. CDR1 and CDR2 (germline): MNHEY, SVGAGI. CDR3 in DNA: TGTGCCAGCAGTTCAGGTGGGCCCCAGCATTTT. Translated, it gives CASSSGGPQHF.

This clone was found once. The chain recombines TRBV9 with TRBJ2-2; possibly TRBD1 for D (5 bases). V was pared by 0 bases and J by 0 bases, with 9 bases between. The CDR3 has 16 residues. Germline CDR1 and CDR2: SGDLS and YYNGEE. The CDR3 region is CASSVAVGPNTGELFF. As DNA, the CDR3 is TGTGCCAGCAGCGTAGCTGTGGGGCCGAACACCGGGGAGCTGTTTTTT.